Listed below are T cell receptor beta chains from one sample, sequenced in a study of cytomegalovirus exposure and HLA in healthy donors. Clones were sequenced by immunoSEQ multiplex PCR, and TCRdb holds only the in-frame ones, with some missing. The sample has about 62,000 clones; under 80% are singletons. The sample was PBMCs. All receptors derive from a woman aged 30 to 39 in good health and CMV-seronegative. Each CDR3 is given with its conserved first and last residue. A D gene is named only where the DNA matches it firmly. For some rows the clone size is stated as once, few or many, or as a class when expanded; others skip it.

v_gene,j_gene,d_gene,abundance,CDR3aa,CDR3nt
TRBV6-1,TRBJ1-4,TRBD1,.,CASTVTGGSNEKLFF,TGTGCCAGCACGGTGACAGGGGGGTCTAATGAAAAACTGTTTTTT
TRBV5-6,TRBJ1-6,.,.,CASSLEGGLYNSPLHF,TGTGCCAGCAGCTTGGAAGGCGGCCTCTATAATTCACCCCTCCACTTT
TRBV15,TRBJ2-5,.,.,CATSRDIQQETQYF,TGTGCCACCAGCAGAGATATACAGCAAGAGACCCAGTACTTC
TRBV19,TRBJ2-7,TRBD2,.,CASTAGGDYEQYF,TGTGCCAGTACCGCGGGGGGGGACTACGAGCAGTACTTC
TRBV5-1,TRBJ2-2,.,once,CASSRDYGPGELFF,TGCGCCAGCAGTCGAGACTACGGCCCCGGGGAGCTGTTTTTT
TRBV28,TRBJ2-7,TRBD1,.,CASSSPGTGMGEQYF,TGTGCCAGCAGTTCCCCCGGGACAGGGATGGGGGAGCAGTACTTC
TRBV5-1,TRBJ2-1,TRBD2,.,CASSLLTAGTSSYNEQFF,TGCGCCAGCAGCTTACTAACGGCCGGGACTAGCAGTTACAATGAGCAGTTCTTC
TRBV12-5,TRBJ2-5,.,.,CASGLGRVGSGETQYF,TGTGCTAGTGGTTTGGGAAGGGTCGGGAGTGGGGAGACCCAGTACTTC
TRBV19,TRBJ1-2,.,few,CVFCKQKAAYGYTF,TGTGTTTTTTGCAAGCAGAAGGCGGCATACGGCTACACCTTC
TRBV29-1,TRBJ2-3,TRBD2,once,CSDKTSGRGTQYF,TGCAGCGACAAGACTAGCGGGAGGGGTACGCAGTATTTT
TRBV9,TRBJ2-7,TRBD1,.,CASSAINPGQGGGEQYF,TGTGCCAGCAGCGCTATAAATCCGGGACAGGGAGGTGGCGAGCAGTACTTC
TRBV27,TRBJ2-3,TRBD2,.,CASSGLAGATDTQYF,TGTGCCAGCAGTGGACTAGCGGGGGCAACAGATACGCAGTATTTT
TRBV30,TRBJ1-2,TRBD1,.,CAWDPLGTDLNYGYTF,TGTGCCTGGGACCCCCTTGGGACAGACCTGAACTATGGCTACACCTTC
TRBV19,TRBJ1-5,.,.,CATKFGNSINQPQHF,TGTGCCACAAAATTCGGGAATTCCATCAATCAGCCCCAGCATTTT
TRBV19,TRBJ2-7,TRBD2,.,CASSMSGGEQYF,TGTGCCAGTAGTATGTCGGGGGGCGAGCAGTACTTC
TRBV6-5,TRBJ1-1,.,.,CASSFNMNTEAFF,TGTGCCAGCAGTTTTAATATGAACACTGAAGCTTTCTTT
TRBV19,TRBJ2-2,TRBD2,.,CASSMTSGSTGELFF,TGTGCCAGTAGTATGACTAGCGGGAGCACCGGGGAGCTGTTTTTT
TRBV6-5,TRBJ2-7,.,.,CASKDSSSYEQYF,TGTGCCAGCAAGGACTCAAGCTCCTACGAGCAGTACTTC
TRBV5-4,TRBJ2-3,.,few,CASSLPAGRDTQYF,TGTGCCAGCAGCCTCCCGGCGGGTCGAGATACGCAGTATTTT
TRBV6-6,TRBJ1-5,.,few,CASSYQTGLNNQPQHF,TGTGCCAGCAGTTACCAGACAGGTTTGAACAATCAGCCCCAGCATTTT
TRBV7-9,TRBJ1-2,TRBD1,.,CASSPGTALSNYGYTF,TGTGCCAGCAGTCCCGGGACAGCTCTATCTAACTATGGCTACACCTTC
TRBV5-1,TRBJ2-1,TRBD1,.,CASSLAGTGSGEQFF,TGCGCCAGCAGCTTGGCAGGGACAGGGAGCGGTGAGCAGTTCTTC